This T cell receptor beta chain was documented in a study of blood T cell repertoires in COVID-19. The wider study: In each case, the material was cDNA or gDNA derived from T cells, B-cell-depleted T cells, or PBMCs.

The repertoire was sequenced with immunoSEQ multiplex PCR; TCRdb's copy has only in-frame clones and lacks some. The sample contains about 140,000 clones, over 75% of which appear only once. The J segment lost 0 bases and the V segment lost 1 base, leaving 6 bases of the junction unmatched. The CDR3 covers 17 residues. The V gene's germline CDR1 is SGHTA and CDR2 FQGNSA. Sequenced input: peripheral blood. The chain is built from TRBV7-2 and TRBJ2-7; 10 bases are a match to TRBD2. The clonotype was recovered from a woman aged 45-59 years with acute or convalescent COVID-19. Here the CDR3 reads CASSLVGLAANSYEQYF. In nucleotides, the CDR3 is TGTGCCAGCAGCTTAGTTGGACTAGCGGCTAACTCCTACGAGCAGTACTTC.